This passage covers 21 T cell receptor beta chains from one sample sequenced in a study of blood T cell repertoires in COVID-19. Measured with immunoSEQ multiplex PCR; TCRdb has only the in-frame clones, and not every one. The sample has some 200,000 clones; approximately 84% are singletons. Sequencing was performed on peripheral blood. The receptors shown here come from a man older than 75 with acute or convalescent COVID-19.

This chain links TRBV7-2 with TRBJ1-4; a possible D gene is TRBD1 (6 bases). This CDR3 contains 16 residues. Germline CDR1 SGHTA, CDR2 FQGNSA. V was clipped by 3 bases and J by 0 bases, with 11 bases between them. This CDR3 reads CASSFRGQTTNEKLFF. The CDR3 coding sequence is TGTGCCAGCAGCTTCCGTGGACAGACAACTAATGAAAAACTGTTTTTT.

This chain connects TRBV30 to TRBJ2-4, with D perhaps TRBD2 (6 bases). Trimming took 1 base from V and 4 from J, leaving 11 bases between them. The CDR3 loop spans 14 amino acids. In germline, CDR1 is GTSNPN, CDR2 SVGIG (reference sequence). CDR3 DNA sequence: TGTGCCTGGAGTGAGATGGCGGGAAAAAACATTCAGTACTTC. Translated: CAWSEMAGKNIQYF.

To note about this clone: Germline and junction disagree at one end, which may indicate a read error. The rearrangement uses TRBV11-2 and TRBJ2-3; no definite D call. The CDR3 totals 12 residues. Germline V lookup: CDR1 SGHAT, CDR2 FQNNGV. Here the CDR3 reads CASSLETVTQYF. Written as DNA, the CDR3 is TGTGCCAGCAGCTTAGAAACAGTTACGCAGTATTTT.

The chain is built from TRBV9 and TRBJ1-1; 9 bases align to TRBD1. Trimming removed 3 bases from V and 10 bases from J; junction bases left unmatched: 10. The CDR3 spans 14 residues. CDR1 and CDR2 (germline): SGDLS, YYNGEE. In DNA form, the CDR3 reads TGTGCCAGCAGCGGCCGGGACAGGGAGAAAGGAGCTTTCTTT. Amino acids: CASSGRDREKGAFF.

The rearrangement links TRBV7-2 to TRBJ2-7; D remains unclear. The V gene's germline CDR1 is SGHTA and CDR2 FQGNSA. The CDR3 has 14 residues. The germline V and J ends were trimmed by 2 bases and 2 bases, with 10 bases remaining between them. The CDR3 loop is CASSLLADTYEQYV. In DNA, the CDR3 is TGTGCCAGCAGCTTACTTGCGGATACCTACGAGCAGTACGTC.

This chain connects TRBV3-1 (or the pseudogene TRBV3-2) to TRBJ1-6, with TRBD1 as a possible D gene (6 bases). V shed 0 bases and J shed 10 bases, with 10 bases lying between them. This CDR3 is 14 amino acids long. Germline V gene lookup returns CDR1 LGHDT and CDR2 YNNKEL (reference sequence). CDR3 in amino acids: CASSQEQGKSPLHF. The CDR3 DNA is TGTGCCAGCAGCCAAGAACAGGGAAAATCACCCCTCCACTTT.

The chain links TRBV28 to TRBJ2-7, with D tentatively TRBD1 (7 bases). V gave up 6 bases and J gave up 2 bases, with 17 bases separating them. CDR1 and CDR2 from the germline V gene are MDHEN and SYDVKM. The CDR3 is 15 amino acids. CDR3 region: CASRPGGGFTYEQYF. CDR3 bases: TGTGCCAGCAGGCCAGGAGGGGGCTTCACCTACGAGCAGTACTTC. The full variable domain, in which reference TRBV28 and TRBJ2-7 provide the parts outside the CDR3, is DVKVTQSSRYLVKRTGEKVFLECVQDMDHENMFWYRQDPGLGLRLIYFSYDVKMKEKGDIPEGYSVSREKKERFSLILESASTNQTSMYLCASRPGGGFTYEQYFGPGTRLTVT.

The genes are TRBV18 and TRBJ2-3; tentatively, D is TRBD1 (6 bases). Germline V gene lookup returns CDR1 KGHSH and CDR2 LQKENI. V was pared by 4 bases and J by 5 bases, with 16 bases between. This CDR3 is built from 15 residues. The CDR3 protein is CASSLTVEGGDTQYF. The CDR3 coding sequence is TGTGCCAGCTCACTAACCGTGGAAGGGGGAGATACGCAGTATTTT.

In DNA form, the CDR3 reads TGTGCCAGCTCATCAGGGGTAAGAAATCAGCCCCAGCATTTT. Protein sequence: CASSSGVRNQPQHF. The chain joins TRBV18 to TRBJ1-5, with D possibly matching TRBD1 (6 bases). With 5 bases removed from V and 4 bases from J, the gap between germline ends came to 12 bases. The CDR3 is 14 amino acids. Germline-derived CDR1 and CDR2 are KGHSH and LQKENI.

This clone occurred once. The V call is TRBV19, the J call TRBJ1-2, with a weak D call TRBD1 (6 bases). The CDR3 has 13 residues. The V end lost 9 bases, the J end lost 2 bases, and 13 bases lay between the germline ends. CDR1 and CDR2 (germline): LNHDA, SQIVND (reference sequence). Here the CDR3 reads CASSRDINYGYTF. The DNA of the CDR3 is TGTGCCAGCAGCCGGGACATAAACTATGGCTACACCTTC. The full variable domain, with the rest looked up from reference TRBV19 and TRBJ1-2, is DGGITQSPKYLFRKEGQNVTLSCEQNLNHDAMYWYRQDPGQGLRLIYYSQIVNDFQKGDIAEGYSVSREKKESFPLTVTSAQKNPTAFYLCASSRDINYGYTFGSGTRLTVV.

This clone was seen a single time. V is TRBV19 and J is TRBJ2-4, with D possibly TRBD1 on 6 matching bases. Trimming left V 6 bases short and J 0 bases short, with 9 bases between. CDR1 LNHDA and CDR2 SQIVND come from the germline V gene (reference sequence). This CDR3 is built from 14 residues. The CDR3: CASRDSLAKNIQYF. For the CDR3, the DNA is TGTGCCAGTAGGGACAGCCTAGCCAAAAACATTCAGTACTTC. Supplemented by reference TRBV19 and TRBJ2-4, the full variable domain reads DGGITQSPKYLFRKEGQNVTLSCEQNLNHDAMYWYRQDPGQGLRLIYYSQIVNDFQKGDIAEGYSVSREKKESFPLTVTSAQKNPTAFYLCASRDSLAKNIQYFGAGTRLSVL.

The J gene is TRBJ2-1, the V gene TRBV24-1, with D possibly being TRBD2 (5 bases). The CDR3 is 14 residues long. The germline V gene encodes CDR1 KGHDR and CDR2 SFDVKD. V dropped 8 bases and J dropped 6 bases, with 16 bases sitting between them. For the CDR3, the DNA is TGTGCCACCACCCCCGGGGTAGAGAGCAATGAGCAGTTCTTC. Amino acid sequence: CATTPGVESNEQFF.

This rearrangement joins TRBV6-6 to TRBJ2-7; 12 bases line up with TRBD1. In germline, CDR1 is MNHNY, CDR2 SVGAGI (reference sequence). Losses at the gene ends were 7 bases for V and 6 bases for J; bases not matched to a gene: 10. This CDR3 is built from 15 residues. CDR3 sequence reads: CASTTAGTGGAEQYV. The CDR3 DNA reads TGTGCCAGCACCACCGCCGGGACAGGGGGCGCCGAGCAGTACGTC.

The sample holds a few counts of this clone. The chain is built from TRBV3-1 (or the pseudogene TRBV3-2) and TRBJ1-2, with D hard to call. The length of the CDR3 is 12 residues. The V end lost 3 bases, the J end lost 7 bases, and 9 bases lay between the germline ends. Germline V gene lookup returns CDR1 LGHDT and CDR2 YNNKEL (reference sequence). The CDR3 nucleotides read TGTGCCAGCAGCCATCTCTCGGGTGGCTACACCTTC. Encoded protein: CASSHLSGGYTF.

The V call is TRBV4-1, the J call TRBJ1-1; tentative D call: TRBD1 (5 bases). The germline CDR1 and CDR2 sequences are MGHRA and YSYEKL. CDR3 length equals 14 residues. Between the trimmed V and J ends, which lost 4 bases and 3 bases, there was a span of 12 bases. The CDR3 DNA is TGCGCCAGCAGCCCCCAGGGTCGGGACACTGAAGCTTTCTTT. This translates into CASSPQGRDTEAFF.

This clone was detected a few times. The chain couples TRBV7-6 to TRBJ2-7, with TRBD2 identical over 12 bases. With 5 bases clipped from V and 4 bases from J, the junction kept 6 bases outside the gene matches. Germline V gene sequence: CDR1 SGHVS, CDR2 FNYEAQ. CDR3 length: 15 residues. The CDR3 DNA sequence: TGTGCCAGCAGCCCCCTAGCGGGAGGGTTATACGAGCAGTACTTC. Its protein is CASSPLAGGLYEQYF. The variable domain in full, with the rest retrieved from reference TRBV7-6 and TRBJ2-7, is GAGVSQSPRYKVTKRGQDVALRCDPISGHVSLYWYRQALGQGPEFLTYFNYEAQQDKSGLPNDRFSAERPEGSISTLTIQRTEQRDSAMYRCASSPLAGGLYEQYFGPGTRLTVT.

The CDR3 nucleotides are TGTGCCAGCAGCCGGCGTGGACTAGCGGGCACCGGGGAGCTGTTTTTT. Its protein is CASSRRGLAGTGELFF. The gene calls are TRBV7-2 and TRBJ2-2, with 11 bases that match TRBD2. With 5 bases clipped from V and 4 bases from J, the junction kept 6 bases outside the gene matches. Germline CDR1 SGHTA, CDR2 FQGNSA. There are 16 residues in the CDR3.

The chain uses TRBV4-3 and TRBJ1-5; D not certain. Trimming pared 0 bases from V and 3 bases from J, leaving 12 bases between. This CDR3 spans 16 amino acids. Germline V gene data show CDR1 as LGHNA and CDR2 as YSLEER. The CDR3 DNA follows: TGCGCCAGCAGCCAAGAACGTGGCAGTCCCAATCAGCCCCAGCATTTT. Amino acids: CASSQERGSPNQPQHF.

This clone has just one count. The CDR3 spells CASSLGVVAAEAFF. In nucleotides, the CDR3 is TGTGCCAGCAGCCTAGGGGTGGTTGCGGCTGAAGCTTTCTTT. This sequence joins TRBV5-6 and TRBJ1-1; D is perhaps TRBD1 (5 bases). The CDR3 runs to 14 residues. The V and J ends lost 4 bases and 6 bases respectively, with 16 bases between them. The V gene's germline CDR1 is SGHDT and CDR2 YYEEEE.

The count of this clone is one. The chain joins TRBV10-2 to TRBJ2-2, with 10 positions matching TRBD2. The CDR3 spans 15 residues. V was pared by 8 bases and J by 4 bases, with 7 bases of the junction left unmatched. CDR1 is WSHSY and CDR2 is SAAADI in the germline V gene. The CDR3 reads CASGGSGRVTGELFF. The CDR3 nucleotides read TGCGCCAGCGGGGGAAGCGGGAGGGTCACCGGGGAGCTGTTTTTT.

This chain connects TRBV6-5 to TRBJ2-3, with D possibly matching TRBD2 (6 bases). The CDR3 runs 14 residues. CDR1 MNHEY and CDR2 SVGAGI come from the germline V gene. V lost 6 bases, J lost 1 base, and 11 bases lay in between. The CDR3: CASRSPGGTDTQYF. In DNA form, the CDR3 reads TGTGCCAGCAGGTCCCCGGGGGGCACAGATACGCAGTATTTT.